Listed below are T cell receptor beta chains from one sample, sequenced in a study of blood T cells in healthy people across ages. One entry per CDR3 protein results from TCRdb running MiXCR on the 5' RACE reads. The profile shows 1,100,000 or so distinct CDR3 sequences, 40% to 50% of them singletons. The sample was blood. These receptors were collected from a woman aged 60 to 75 in good health. Both conserved end residues are part of each CDR3. D genes are given only for firm matches. Where a row states a size, it is once, few, many or the class of an expanded clone; other rows omit it.

d_gene | abundance | j_gene | len | v_gene | CDR3nt | CDR3aa
NA | NA | TRBJ2-1 | 20 | TRBV7-6 | TGTGCCAACAGCCTTGAGGGGCGCGCCCGATCGCGGAGCTCCTACAATGAGCAGTTCTTC | CANSLEGRARSRSSYNEQFF
NA | NA | TRBJ2-7 | 14 | TRBV28 | TGTGCCAGCACCCCCCTCGGGATTACCTACGAGCAGTACTTC | CASTPLGITYEQYF
NA | NA | TRBJ2-3 | 15 | TRBV3-1 | TGTGCCAGCAGCCACGGACCTCTGGGCACAGATACGCAGTATTTT | CASSHGPLGTDTQYF
NA | few | TRBJ2-7 | 15 | TRBV3-1 | TGTGCCAGCAGCCAAGCTGGCCTGGTTCTCAACGAGCAGTACTTC | CASSQAGLVLNEQYF
TRBD1 | few | TRBJ2-1 | 15 | TRBV5-5 | TGTGCCAGCACCCTTCATGGGACAGGGCTCAATGAGCAGTTCTTC | CASTLHGTGLNEQFF
TRBD2 | NA | TRBJ2-1 | 16 | TRBV12-3/TRBV12-4 | TGTGCCAGCAGTTTAGGGCGTCTAGCGGCTTACAATGAGCAGTTCTTC | CASSLGRLAAYNEQFF
NA | few | TRBJ2-1 | 13 | TRBV12-3/TRBV12-4 | TGTGCCAGCGGCCACCCGAACGCGAATGAGCAGTTCTTC | CASGHPNANEQFF
TRBD1 | few | TRBJ2-7 | 14 | TRBV7-8 | TGTGCCAGCAGCTCCCGGGACAGGAACTACGAGCAGTACTTC | CASSSRDRNYEQYF
NA | NA | TRBJ2-2 | 14 | TRBV6-6 | TGTGCCAGCAGATCCGGGATAAACGCCGGGGAGCTGTTTTTT | CASRSGINAGELFF
NA | few | TRBJ2-3 | 17 | TRBV11-2 | TGTGCCAGCAGCGTTCTAGTTAGGACAGCTAGCACAGATACGCAGTATTTT | CASSVLVRTASTDTQYF
NA | NA | TRBJ1-2 | 16 | TRBV10-3 | TGTGCCATCAGTGAGTCGACTAGGATGGGTAACTATGGCTACACCTTC | CAISESTRMGNYGYTF
TRBD1 | once | TRBJ2-7 | 14 | TRBV7-9 | TGTGCCAGCAGCAATGAGGGACAGGACTACGAGCAGTACTTC | CASSNEGQDYEQYF
NA | few | TRBJ1-1 | 15 | TRBV12-3/TRBV12-4 | TGTGCCAGCAGTTTAACCGGACGGACGAACACTGAAGCTTTCTTT | CASSLTGRTNTEAFF
NA | few | TRBJ1-5 | 12 | TRBV20-1 | TGCAGTGCTAGGGGCCCCAATCAGCCCCAGCATTTT | CSARGPNQPQHF
TRBD2 | NA | TRBJ2-7 | 16 | TRBV7-8 | TGTGCCAGCAGGGCTCATAGCGGGAGGGCCAGGCACGAGCAGTACTTC | CASRAHSGRARHEQYF
NA | NA | TRBJ1-1 | 12 | TRBV4-1 | TGCGCCAGCAGTGGGAGGCTCACTGAAGCTTTCTTT | CASSGRLTEAFF
NA | NA | TRBJ2-1 | 15 | TRBV18 | TGTGCCAGCTCACCAATAGCTGGACTGGGGAATGAGCAGTTCTTC | CASSPIAGLGNEQFF
NA | once | TRBJ2-1 | 16 | TRBV14 | TGTGCCAGCAGCTGGGGCGTCCTAGCTGGGGACAATGAGCAGTTCTTC | CASSWGVLAGDNEQFF
NA | few | TRBJ2-4 | 10 | TRBV20-1 | TGCAGTGCTACGGGGCAGATTCAGTACTTC | CSATGQIQYF
NA | few | TRBJ1-1 | 12 | TRBV30 | TGTGCCTGGAGTGGAGGGAACACTGAAGCTTTCTTT | CAWSGGNTEAFF
NA | NA | TRBJ2-1 | 15 | TRBV7-9 | TGTGCCAGCAGCTTAGTTAGGGGGAATGGGGATGAGCAGTTCTTC | CASSLVRGNGDEQFF